This TCR beta chain was captured by sequencing in a study of shared T cell receptors in the human thymus. The germline V gene encodes CDR1 LGHNA and CDR2 YSLEER. V was shortened by 0 bases and J by 1 base, with 15 bases between the two germline ends. The CDR3 spans 17 residues. Only in-frame clones appear in the TCRdb table, and some are missing; sequencing was by immunoSEQ multiplex PCR. The sample has 650,000 to 950,000 clones; over 75% are singletons. The same data also contributed to another study, on human thymus T cells. Per that study: The sample donors, healthy Finnish infants, were having corrective surgery for congenital heart defects. Corrective cardiac surgery supplied the resected thymus tissue. An apparent bias in V and J gene usage was seen in thymic and blood repertoires. Related reports documented highly overlapping thymic repertoires among unrelated individuals.

The rearrangement links TRBV4-3 to TRBJ1-1, with D possibly matching TRBD1 (5 bases). Sequencing input: thymocytes. The TCR sequence derives from a girl under three years old with a congenital heart defect. As DNA, the CDR3 is TGCGCCAGCAGCCAAGAGTCGGAAGGACACCAGAACACTGAAGCTTTCTTT. Translation gives CASSQESEGHQNTEAFF.